These 12 T cell receptor beta chains came from one sample sequenced in a study of response to subunit inactivated influenza vaccine. TCRdb ran MiXCR on the RT-PCR reads and lists one entry per CDR3 protein. The sample shows about 520,000 distinct CDR3 sequences, over 25% of them seen only once. Sequenced here: CD4+ T cells sorted from PBMCs, sampled 4 to 6 days after vaccination. The source of these receptors is a man between 45 and 60 years old who received an inactivated influenza vaccine.

The CDR3 is CASSPSGRGGTDTQYF. The CDR3 coding sequence is TGTGCCAGCAGTCCCTCTGGCAGGGGCGGGACAGATACGCAGTATTTT. The rearrangement links TRBV7-9 to TRBJ2-3; D may be TRBD1 (6 bases). CDR1 SEHNR and CDR2 FQNEAQ come from the germline V gene (reference sequence). Trimming removed 6 bases from V and 3 bases from J, with 19 bases in between. The CDR3 is 16 residues long.

V and J are TRBV7-9 and TRBJ2-2; TRBD2 agrees at 8 bases. Per germline, CDR1 SEHNR and CDR2 FQNEAQ (reference sequence). The CDR3 is 15 residues long. The ends lost 6 bases at V and 7 bases at J; junction bases unmatched: 10. CDR3 residues: CASSYRGGRNGELFF. Here the CDR3 DNA reads TGTGCCAGCAGTTACCGGGGGGGCCGCAACGGGGAGCTGTTTTTT.

In its sample, this clonotype was seen a few times. This chain uses TRBV12-3 or TRBV12-4 with TRBJ1-4; D remains ambiguous. CDR3 length: 16 residues. The V and J ends lost 6 bases and 1 base respectively, with 15 bases between them. The CDR3, as DNA: TGTGCCAGCAGCCAAGGAGGTGGAATAACTAATGAAAAACTGTTTTTT. Translated, it gives CASSQGGGITNEKLFF.

The V and J genes are TRBV24-1 and TRBJ2-1; 7 bases are shared with TRBD1. The CDR3 covers 13 residues. V lost 6 bases to trimming and J lost 8 bases; unmatched junction nucleotides: 6. Germline CDR1 reads KGHDR; CDR2 reads SFDVKD. This chain's CDR3 is CATSWARGHEQFF. The CDR3 region has the DNA TGTGCCACCAGTTGGGCGAGGGGGCATGAGCAGTTCTTC.

This clonotype was seen a handful of times. J is TRBJ1-3 and V is TRBV5-8; D call uncertain. The CDR3 runs 13 residues. V was cut by 1 base and J by 1 base, with 3 bases left in between. Germline V gene sequence: CDR1 SGHTS, CDR2 YDEGEE. The CDR3 region is CASSLKSGNTIYF. In DNA form, the CDR3 reads TGTGCCAGCAGCTTGAAGTCTGGAAACACCATATATTTT.

This clonotype was seen just once. This chain joins TRBV3-1 and TRBJ1-2; 12 nucleotides line up with TRBD1. Germline values: CDR1 LGHDT, CDR2 YNNKEL (reference sequence). V was pared by 4 bases and J by 8 bases, with 8 bases of the junction left unmatched. The CDR3 covers 15 residues. CDR3 bases: TGTGCCAGCAGCCGCTCGGGACAGGGGGCGCAGGGCTACACCTTC. Protein: CASSRSGQGAQGYTF. Drawing the rest from reference TRBV3-1 and TRBJ1-2, the complete variable domain is DTAVSQTPKYLVTQMGNDKSIKCEQNLGHDTMYWYKQDSKKFLKIMFSYNNKELIINETVPNRFSPKSPDKAHLNLHINSLELGDSAVYFCASSRSGQGAQGYTFGSGTRLTVV.

Many counts were recorded for this clonotype. The chain combines TRBV30 with TRBJ2-1; D perhaps matches TRBD1 (5 bases). Trimming removed 1 base at V and 4 bases at J, with 23 bases between. The CDR3 runs 18 residues. Germline V gene data show CDR1 as GTSNPN and CDR2 as SVGIG (reference sequence). CDR3 DNA: TGTGCCTGGAGTGCCCCCCCCAGGGTCCGGAGACTGTACAATGAGCAGTTCTTC. It is translated as CAWSAPPRVRRLYNEQFF.

V usage is TRBV20-1 and J usage is TRBJ2-1; 7 bases line up with TRBD2. V lost 3 bases to trimming and J lost 0 bases; unmatched junction nucleotides: 8. The CDR3 runs 16 residues. Germline CDR1 DFQATT, CDR2 SNEGSKA (reference sequence). The CDR3 spells CSASGVRGVSYNEQFF. CDR3 nucleotide sequence: TGCAGTGCTAGTGGGGTCCGGGGGGTCTCCTACAATGAGCAGTTCTTC.

This clonotype appeared a few times. The rearrangement uses TRBV12-3 or TRBV12-4 and TRBJ1-2; perhaps TRBD1 as D (6 bases). Trimming removed 3 bases at V and 3 bases at J, with 8 bases between. The CDR3 consists of 13 residues. The CDR3 sequence: CASSFRTDYGYTF. DNA for the CDR3: TGTGCCAGCAGTTTCAGGACAGACTATGGCTACACCTTC.

The rearrangement links TRBV15 to TRBJ2-3; TRBD1 agrees at 7 bases. In germline, CDR1 is LNHNV, CDR2 YYDKDF (reference sequence). With V trimmed by 5 bases and J by 1 base, 6 bases remained unmatched. This CDR3 is 15 amino acids long. CDR3 sequence reads: CATSRRQGGTDTQYF. CDR3 nucleotide sequence: TGTGCCACCAGCCGCCGACAGGGAGGCACAGATACGCAGTATTTT.

This sequence joins TRBV5-5 and TRBJ1-1; D remains ambiguous. The CDR3 has 13 amino acids. CDR1 SGHKS and CDR2 YYEKEE come from the germline V gene (reference sequence). Between the trimmed V and J ends, which lost 0 bases and 1 base, there was a span of 4 bases. The CDR3 sequence: CASSLAPNTEAFF. The CDR3 DNA is TGTGCCAGCAGCTTGGCCCCGAACACTGAAGCTTTCTTT.

In this sample, this clonotype turned up many times. J is TRBJ2-3 and V is TRBV7-2; D unclear. Trimming left V 5 bases short and J 2 bases short, with 14 bases between. The CDR3 length is 15 residues. Germline V gene data show CDR1 as SGHTA and CDR2 as FQGNSA. The CDR3 here is CASSQMLGSTDTQYF. The CDR3 bases are TGTGCCAGCAGCCAAATGCTGGGGTCCACAGATACGCAGTATTTT.